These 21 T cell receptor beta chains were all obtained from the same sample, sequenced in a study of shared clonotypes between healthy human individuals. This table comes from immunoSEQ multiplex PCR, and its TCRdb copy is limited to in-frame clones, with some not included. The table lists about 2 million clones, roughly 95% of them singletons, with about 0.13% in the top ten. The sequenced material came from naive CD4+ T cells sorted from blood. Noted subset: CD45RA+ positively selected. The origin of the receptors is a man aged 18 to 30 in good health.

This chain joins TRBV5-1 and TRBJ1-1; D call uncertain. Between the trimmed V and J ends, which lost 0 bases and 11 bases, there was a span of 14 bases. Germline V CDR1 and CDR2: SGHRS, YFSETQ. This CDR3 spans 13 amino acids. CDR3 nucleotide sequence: TGCGCCAGCAGCTTGGAAACGGGCATGTTGGCTTTCTTT. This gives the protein CASSLETGMLAFF.

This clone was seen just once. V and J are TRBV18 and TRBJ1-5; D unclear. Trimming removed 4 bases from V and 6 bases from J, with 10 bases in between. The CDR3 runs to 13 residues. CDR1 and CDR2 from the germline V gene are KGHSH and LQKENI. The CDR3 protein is CASSLAGPQPQHF. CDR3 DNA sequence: TGTGCCAGCTCACTGGCCGGTCCTCAGCCCCAGCATTTT.

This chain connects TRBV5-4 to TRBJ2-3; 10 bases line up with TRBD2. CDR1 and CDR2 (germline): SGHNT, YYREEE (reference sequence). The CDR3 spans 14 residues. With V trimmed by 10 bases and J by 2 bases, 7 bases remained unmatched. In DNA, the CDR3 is TGTGCCTGCGCTAGCGGGGGTTTCACAGATACGCAGTATTTT. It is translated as CACASGGFTDTQYF.

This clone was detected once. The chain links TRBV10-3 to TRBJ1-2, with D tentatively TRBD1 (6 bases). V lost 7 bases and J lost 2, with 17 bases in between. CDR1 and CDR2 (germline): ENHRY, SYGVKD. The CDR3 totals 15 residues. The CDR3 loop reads CAITTSGETNYGYTF. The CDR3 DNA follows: TGTGCCATCACCACCTCAGGGGAAACGAACTATGGCTACACCTTC.

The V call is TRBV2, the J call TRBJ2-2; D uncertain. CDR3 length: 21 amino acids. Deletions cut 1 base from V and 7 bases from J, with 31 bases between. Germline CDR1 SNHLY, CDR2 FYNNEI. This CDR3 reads CASSEDPRLGLAFAQDGELFF. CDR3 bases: TGTGCCAGCAGTGAAGACCCAAGGCTCGGCCTCGCTTTTGCCCAAGACGGGGAGCTGTTTTTT.

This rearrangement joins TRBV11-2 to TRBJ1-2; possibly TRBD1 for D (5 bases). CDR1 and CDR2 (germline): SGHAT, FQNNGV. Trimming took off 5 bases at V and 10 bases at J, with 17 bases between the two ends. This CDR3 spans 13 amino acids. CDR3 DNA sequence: TGTGCCAGCAGCGCGGTGGGGGTCGTCTACTACACCTTC. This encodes CASSAVGVVYYTF.

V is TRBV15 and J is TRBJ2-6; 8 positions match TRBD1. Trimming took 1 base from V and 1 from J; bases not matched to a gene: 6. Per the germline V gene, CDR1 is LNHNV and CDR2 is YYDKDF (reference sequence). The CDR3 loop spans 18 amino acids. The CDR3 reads CATSRAPGGASGANVLTF. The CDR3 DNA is TGTGCCACCAGCAGAGCCCCAGGGGGCGCTTCTGGGGCCAACGTCCTGACTTTC.

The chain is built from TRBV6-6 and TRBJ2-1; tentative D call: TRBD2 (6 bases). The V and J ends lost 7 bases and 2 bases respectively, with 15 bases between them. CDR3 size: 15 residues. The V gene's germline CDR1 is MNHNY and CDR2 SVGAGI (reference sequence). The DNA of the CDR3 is TGTGCCAGCAACATAGCGGCAGATACCTACAATGAGCAGTTCTTC. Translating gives CASNIAADTYNEQFF.

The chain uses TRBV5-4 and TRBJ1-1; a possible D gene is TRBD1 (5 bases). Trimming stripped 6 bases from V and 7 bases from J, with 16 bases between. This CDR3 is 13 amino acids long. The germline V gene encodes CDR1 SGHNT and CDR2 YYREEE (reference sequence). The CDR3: CASNQGGGIEAFF. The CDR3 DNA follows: TGTGCCAGCAATCAGGGCGGGGGTATTGAAGCTTTCTTT.

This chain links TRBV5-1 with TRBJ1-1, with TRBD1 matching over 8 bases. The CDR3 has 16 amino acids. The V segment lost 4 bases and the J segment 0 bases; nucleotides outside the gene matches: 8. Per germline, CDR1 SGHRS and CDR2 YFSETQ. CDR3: CASSPQGQGLNTEAFF. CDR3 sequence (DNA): TGCGCCAGCAGCCCCCAAGGACAGGGCTTGAACACTGAAGCTTTCTTT.

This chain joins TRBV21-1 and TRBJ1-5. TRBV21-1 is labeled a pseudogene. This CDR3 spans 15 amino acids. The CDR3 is CASSKVIGRGQPQHF. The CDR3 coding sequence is TGTGCCAGCAGCAAAGTAATAGGCCGTGGCCAGCCCCAGCATTTT.

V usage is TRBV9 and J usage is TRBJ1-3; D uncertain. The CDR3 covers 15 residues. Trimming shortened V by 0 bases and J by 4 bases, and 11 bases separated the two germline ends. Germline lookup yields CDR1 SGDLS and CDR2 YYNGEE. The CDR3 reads CASSVEISFGNTIYF. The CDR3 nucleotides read TGTGCCAGCAGCGTAGAGATATCCTTCGGAAACACCATATATTTT.

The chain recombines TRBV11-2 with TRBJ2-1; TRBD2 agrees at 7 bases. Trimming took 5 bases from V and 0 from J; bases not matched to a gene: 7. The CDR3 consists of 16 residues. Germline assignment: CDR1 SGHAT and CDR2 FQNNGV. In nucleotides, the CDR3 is TGTGCCAGCAGCGTAAGGGACTATTTCTCCTACAATGAGCAGTTCTTC. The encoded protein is CASSVRDYFSYNEQFF.

CDR3 in amino acids: CASGFGIERGAFF. The DNA for the CDR3 is TGTGCTAGTGGTTTCGGGATTGAGCGGGGAGCTTTCTTT. This chain connects TRBV12-5 to TRBJ1-1; D uncertain. Germline assignment: CDR1 LGHNT and CDR2 FRNRAP. V was trimmed by 3 bases and J by 10 bases, leaving 15 bases between them. The CDR3 runs 13 residues. Combining the CDR3 with reference TRBV12-5 and TRBJ1-1 gives the whole variable domain DARVTQTPRHKVTEMGQEVTMRCQPILGHNTVFWYRQTMMQGLELLAYFRNRAPLDDSGMPKDRFSAEMPDATLATLKIQPSEPRDSAVYFCASGFGIERGAFFGQGTRLTVV.

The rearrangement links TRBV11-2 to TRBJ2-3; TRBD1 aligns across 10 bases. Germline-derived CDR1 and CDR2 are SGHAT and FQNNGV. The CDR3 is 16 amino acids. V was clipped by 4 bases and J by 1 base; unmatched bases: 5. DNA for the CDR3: TGTGCCAGCAGCTCCGGGACAGGGGCAGGCACAGATACGCAGTATTTT. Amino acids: CASSSGTGAGTDTQYF.

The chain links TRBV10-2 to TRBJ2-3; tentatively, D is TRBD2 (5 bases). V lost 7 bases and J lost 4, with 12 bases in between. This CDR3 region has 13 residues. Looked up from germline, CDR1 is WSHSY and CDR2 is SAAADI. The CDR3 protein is CASTLAGSDTQYF. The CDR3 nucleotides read TGCGCCAGCACCTTGGCGGGCTCAGATACGCAGTATTTT.

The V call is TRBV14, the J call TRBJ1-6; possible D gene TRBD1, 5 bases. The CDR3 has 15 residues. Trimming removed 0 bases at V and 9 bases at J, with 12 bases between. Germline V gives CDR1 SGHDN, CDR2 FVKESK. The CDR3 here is CASSQDWGSGSPLHF. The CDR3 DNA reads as TGTGCCAGCAGCCAAGATTGGGGCAGTGGTTCACCCCTCCACTTT.

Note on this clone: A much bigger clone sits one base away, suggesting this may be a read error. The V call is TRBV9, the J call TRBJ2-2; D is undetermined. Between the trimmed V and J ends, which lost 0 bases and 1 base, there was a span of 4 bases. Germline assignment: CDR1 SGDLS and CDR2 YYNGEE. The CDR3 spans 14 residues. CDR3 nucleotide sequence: TGTGCCAGCAGCGTAGTCTGGAACACCGGGGAGCTGTTTTTT. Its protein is CASSVVWNTGELFF.

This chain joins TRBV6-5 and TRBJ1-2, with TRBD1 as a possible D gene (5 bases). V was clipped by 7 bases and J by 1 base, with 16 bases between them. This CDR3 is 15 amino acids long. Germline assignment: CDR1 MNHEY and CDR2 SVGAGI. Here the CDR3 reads CASTRGTKLNYGYTF. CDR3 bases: TGTGCCAGCACCCGCGGGACCAAGCTTAACTATGGCTACACCTTC.

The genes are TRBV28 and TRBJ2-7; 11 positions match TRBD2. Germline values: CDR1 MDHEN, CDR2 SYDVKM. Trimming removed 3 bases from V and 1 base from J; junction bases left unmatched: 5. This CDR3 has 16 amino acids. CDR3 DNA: TGTGCCAGCAGTTTGAAGCGACTAGCGGGGTCCTACGAGCAGTACTTC. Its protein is CASSLKRLAGSYEQYF.

CDR3: CASYSGVQETQYF. The CDR3 bases are TGTGCCAGCTACAGCGGGGTCCAAGAGACCCAGTACTTC. The chain uses TRBV18 and TRBJ2-5; 7 bases match TRBD2. The V gene's germline CDR1 is KGHSH and CDR2 LQKENI. This CDR3 region has 13 residues. V trimming: 7 bases; J trimming: 1 base; junction bases outside the gene matches: 3.